This entry is about one T cell receptor (beta chain). The data are from a study of technical replicates of blood from several donors. TCRdb's copy holds only in-frame clones and misses some; the assay was immunoSEQ multiplex PCR. The table shows some 57,000 clones, with 95% to 98% occurring only once. The germline V and J ends were trimmed by 8 bases and 4 bases, with 9 bases remaining between them. The germline V gene encodes CDR1 MGHDK and CDR2 SYGVNS. The CDR3 runs to 12 residues. J is TRBJ2-1 and V is TRBV25-1; tentatively, D is TRBD1 (5 bases). The sequence was collected from a human donor in good health. The sequenced sample was T cells isolated from PBMCs. CDR3 in amino acids: CASHDRYNEQFF. The CDR3, as DNA: TGTGCCAGCCATGACAGATACAATGAGCAGTTCTTC.